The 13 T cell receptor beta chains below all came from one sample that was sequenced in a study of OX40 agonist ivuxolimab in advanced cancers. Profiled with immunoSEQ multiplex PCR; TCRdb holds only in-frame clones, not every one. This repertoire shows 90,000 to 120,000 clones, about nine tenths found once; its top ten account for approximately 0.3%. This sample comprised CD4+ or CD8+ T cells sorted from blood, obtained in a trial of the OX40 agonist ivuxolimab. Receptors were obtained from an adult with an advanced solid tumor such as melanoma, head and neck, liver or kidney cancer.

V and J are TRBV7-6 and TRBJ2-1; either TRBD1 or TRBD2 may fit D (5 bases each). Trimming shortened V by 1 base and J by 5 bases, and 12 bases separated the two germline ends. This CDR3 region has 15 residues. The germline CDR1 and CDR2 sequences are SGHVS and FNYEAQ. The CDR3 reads CASSLGGVGNNEQFF. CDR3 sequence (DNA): TGTGCCAGCAGCTTAGGAGGGGTTGGTAACAATGAGCAGTTCTTC.

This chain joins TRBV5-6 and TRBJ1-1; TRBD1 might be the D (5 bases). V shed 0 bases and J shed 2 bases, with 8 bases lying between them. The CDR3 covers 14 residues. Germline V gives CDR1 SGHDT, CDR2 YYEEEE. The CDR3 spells CASSLVGDNTEAFF. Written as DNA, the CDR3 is TGTGCCAGCAGCTTGGTAGGGGACAACACTGAAGCTTTCTTT.

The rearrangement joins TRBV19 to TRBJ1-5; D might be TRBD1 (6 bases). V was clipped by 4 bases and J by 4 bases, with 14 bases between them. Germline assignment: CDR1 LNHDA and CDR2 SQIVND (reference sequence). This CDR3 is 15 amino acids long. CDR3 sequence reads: CASSTPDRPNQPQHF. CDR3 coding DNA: TGTGCCAGTAGTACTCCCGACAGGCCGAATCAGCCCCAGCATTTT.

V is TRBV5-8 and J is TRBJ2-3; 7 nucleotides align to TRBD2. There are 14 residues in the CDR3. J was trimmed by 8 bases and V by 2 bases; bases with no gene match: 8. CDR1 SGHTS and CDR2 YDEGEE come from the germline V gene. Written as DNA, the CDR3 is TGTGCCAGCAGCTTTACGGGAGGCCACATTACGCAGTATTTT. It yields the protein CASSFTGGHITQYF.

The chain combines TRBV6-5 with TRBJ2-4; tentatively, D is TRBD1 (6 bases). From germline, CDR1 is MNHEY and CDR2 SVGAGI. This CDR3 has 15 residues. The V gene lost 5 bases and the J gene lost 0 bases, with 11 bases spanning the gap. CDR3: CASSPTGLAKNIQYF. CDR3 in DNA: TGTGCCAGCAGTCCCACAGGGTTAGCCAAAAACATTCAGTACTTC.

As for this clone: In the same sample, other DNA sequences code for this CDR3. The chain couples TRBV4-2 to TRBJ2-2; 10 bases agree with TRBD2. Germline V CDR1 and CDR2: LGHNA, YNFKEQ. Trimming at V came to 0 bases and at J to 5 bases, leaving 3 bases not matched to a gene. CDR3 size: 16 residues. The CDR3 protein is CASSQDSGRNTGELFF. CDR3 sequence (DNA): TGTGCCAGCAGCCAAGATAGCGGGAGGAATACCGGGGAGCTGTTTTTT.

CDR3 in amino acids: CASSYSGANVLTF. CDR3 sequence (DNA): TGCGCCAGCAGCTACTCTGGGGCCAACGTCCTGACTTTC. This rearrangement joins TRBV5-1 to TRBJ2-6; D is unresolved. The germline gives CDR1 SGHRS, CDR2 YFSETQ. This CDR3 region has 13 residues. V lost 3 bases, J lost 0 bases, and 1 base lay in between.

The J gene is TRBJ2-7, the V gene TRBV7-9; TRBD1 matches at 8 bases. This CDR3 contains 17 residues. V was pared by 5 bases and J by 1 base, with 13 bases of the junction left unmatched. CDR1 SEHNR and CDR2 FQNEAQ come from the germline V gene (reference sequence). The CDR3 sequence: CASSLLSVGQGSYEQYF. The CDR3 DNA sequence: TGTGCCAGCAGCCTATTAAGTGTCGGACAGGGATCCTACGAGCAGTACTTC.

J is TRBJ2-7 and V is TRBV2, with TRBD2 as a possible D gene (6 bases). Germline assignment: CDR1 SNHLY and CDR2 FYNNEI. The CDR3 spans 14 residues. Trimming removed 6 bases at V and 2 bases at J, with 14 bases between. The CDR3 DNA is TGTGCCAGCAGCAGACTAGAAAGAACCTACGAGCAGTACTTC. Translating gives CASSRLERTYEQYF.

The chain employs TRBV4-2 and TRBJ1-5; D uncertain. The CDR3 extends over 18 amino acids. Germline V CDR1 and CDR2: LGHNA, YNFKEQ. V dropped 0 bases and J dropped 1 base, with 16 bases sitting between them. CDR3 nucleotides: TGTGCCAGCAGCCAAGAGAGGGTAGGTCTAATAAGCAATCAGCCCCAGCATTTT. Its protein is CASSQERVGLISNQPQHF.

The CDR3 loop is CASSPPAGSKTQYF. CDR3 sequence (DNA): TGTGCCAGCTCACCACCTGCAGGGTCGAAGACCCAGTACTTC. V is TRBV18 and J is TRBJ2-5; TRBD1 is a possible D gene (5 bases). The CDR3 sequence is 14 residues long. Per the germline V gene, CDR1 is KGHSH and CDR2 is LQKENI. The ends were cut back, 0 bases at V and 6 bases at J, with 11 bases in the middle. Drawing the rest from reference TRBV18 and TRBJ2-5, the complete variable domain is NAGVMQNPRHLVRRRGQEARLRCSPMKGHSHVYWYRQLPEEGLKFMVYLQKENIIDESGMPKERFSAEFPKEGPSILRIQQVVRGDSAAYFCASSPPAGSKTQYFGPGTRLLVL.

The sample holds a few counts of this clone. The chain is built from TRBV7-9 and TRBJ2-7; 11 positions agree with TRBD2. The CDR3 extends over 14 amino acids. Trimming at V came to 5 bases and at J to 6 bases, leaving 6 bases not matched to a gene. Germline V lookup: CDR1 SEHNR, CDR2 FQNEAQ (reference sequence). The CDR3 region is CASSLLAGAGEQYF. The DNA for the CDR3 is TGTGCCAGCAGCCTACTAGCGGGAGCAGGCGAGCAGTACTTC.

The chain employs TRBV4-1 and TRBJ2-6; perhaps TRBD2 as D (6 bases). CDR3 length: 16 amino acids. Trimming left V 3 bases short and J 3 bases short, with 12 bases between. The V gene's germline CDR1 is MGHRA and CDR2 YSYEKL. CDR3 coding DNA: TGCGCCAGCAGCCAGGGGGGACGTTATGGGGCCAACGTCCTGACTTTC. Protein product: CASSQGGRYGANVLTF.